The T cell receptor beta chain described here comes from a study of cytomegalovirus exposure and HLA in healthy donors. TCRdb's copy holds only in-frame clones and misses some; the assay was immunoSEQ multiplex PCR. The table records approximately 170,000 clones, about 90% of them present only once. Note on this clone: Its antigen is not identified.

In germline, CDR1 is SGHVS, CDR2 FNYEAQ. V lost 5 bases and J 4 bases, leaving 17 bases between the germline ends. The CDR3 extends over 15 amino acids. Study-wide results and caveats: According to the study, roughly 160 TCR beta chains were cytomegalovirus-associated. Confirmation in vitro established that three CMV-associated chains were specific for CMV antigens.

This TCR derives from a woman in her late teens or twenties in good health and CMV-seropositive. Sequenced material: PBMCs. V usage is TRBV7-6 and J usage is TRBJ1-2, with D possibly matching TRBD1 (5 bases). In DNA, the CDR3 is TGTGCCAGCAGCCTAACCAATACAGGAATCTATGGCTACACCTTC. The encoded protein is CASSLTNTGIYGYTF.